The present T cell receptor beta chain was sequenced within a study of shared clonotypes between healthy human individuals. The study's findings and limits: Rarefaction demonstrated incomplete sorted-subset sequencing despite large depth. Larger richness was generally estimated for naive than memory subsets.

This CDR3 spans 13 amino acids. The germline CDR1 and CDR2 sequences are SNHLY and FYNNEI. The junction had 8 bases not matched to a gene; V was cut back by 8 bases and J by 5 bases. Division of CD4+ cells produced a CD45RA+ naive subset and a CD45RA-negative memory subset. As regards this clone: No antigen is known for it.

Profiling relied on immunoSEQ multiplex PCR, and the TCRdb table lists in-frame clones only, not all of them. The sample has 780,000 or so clones, 55% to 80% seen once. Sample: memory CD4+ T cells sorted from blood. Subset: CD45RA-negative fraction. This TCR was recovered from a woman aged 25 to 39 in good health. This chain connects TRBV2 to TRBJ2-5, with TRBD2 matching over 7 bases. The CDR3 nucleotides read TGTGCCAGCGGGGTTGGGGGGGTGGAGACCCAGTACTTC. The encoded protein is CASGVGGVETQYF.